The clone carrying this T cell receptor (beta chain) appeared many times. What it binds is unknown. The data stem from a study of T cells in Graves' hyperthyroidism and ophthalmopathy. Trimming took 7 bases from V and 4 from J; bases not matched to a gene: 6. This CDR3 spans 13 amino acids. Germline V gives CDR1 SNHLY, CDR2 FYNNEI. Diagnoses were made from clinical symptoms, serum measures (thyroxine and TRAb), thyroid ultrasound and orbital computed tomography. TCR beta CDR3 region amplification was performed from RNA transcripts. With the HTBI primer set, the TCR CDR3 went through a first round of RT-PCR. TCRdb fed the multiplex PCR reads into MiXCR, producing one record per CDR3 protein. The sample yields about 700,000 distinct CDR3 sequences, roughly 46% seen once. Study-level results: Ophthalmopathy and stable hyperthyroidism were told apart by a 13 V-J model. Before onset, by a median of around 6.1 months, the model predicted ophthalmopathy. Among clonotypes expanded in thyroid above 0.001, most were also found in blood.

Sequencing was carried out using peripheral blood or thyroid tissue (not recorded which). The chain uses TRBV2 and TRBJ2-5; TRBD2 aligns across 7 bases. The TCR was taken from an adult man with Graves' disease, either hyperthyroidism or ophthalmopathy (not recorded which). The CDR3, as DNA: TGTGCCAGCATCAGCGGGGAAGGAGAGACCCAGTACTTC. It codes for CASISGEGETQYF. Full variable domain (outside the CDR3, taken from reference TRBV2 and TRBJ2-5): EPEVTQTPSHQVTQMGQEVILRCVPISNHLYFYWYRQILGQKVEFLVSFYNNEISEKSEIFDDQFSVERPDGSNFTLKIRSTKLEDSAMYFCASISGEGETQYFGPGTRLLVL.